Here is one TCR beta chain with its context. Its antigen remains unidentified. This record comes from a study of cytomegalovirus exposure and HLA in healthy donors. Study context: Among about 190 million T cells, an earlier analysis found around 100 million unique TCR beta sequences.

Broader study findings: In vitro assays verified that three CMV-associated chains recognized CMV antigens specifically. Among the sequence variants, a highly shared cluster was likely an artifact of sequencing.

V dropped 0 bases and J dropped 5; count of bases not matched to a gene: 12. Germline V gene sequence: CDR1 SGHNT, CDR2 YYREEE (reference sequence). CDR3 length: 17 residues. The study ran its PCR with 60 Vbeta and 13 Jbeta primers. Clones were sequenced by immunoSEQ multiplex PCR, and TCRdb holds only the in-frame ones, with some missing. This sample's table has about 200,000 clones. The receptor comes from a boy younger than 18 in good health and CMV-seronegative. The chain recombines TRBV5-4 with TRBJ2-5, with 8 bases identical to TRBD2. Sequenced: PBMCs. CDR3 loop: CASSLEVAGIRTETQYF. The CDR3 DNA sequence: TGTGCCAGCAGCTTGGAGGTAGCGGGGATACGAACGGAGACCCAGTACTTC.